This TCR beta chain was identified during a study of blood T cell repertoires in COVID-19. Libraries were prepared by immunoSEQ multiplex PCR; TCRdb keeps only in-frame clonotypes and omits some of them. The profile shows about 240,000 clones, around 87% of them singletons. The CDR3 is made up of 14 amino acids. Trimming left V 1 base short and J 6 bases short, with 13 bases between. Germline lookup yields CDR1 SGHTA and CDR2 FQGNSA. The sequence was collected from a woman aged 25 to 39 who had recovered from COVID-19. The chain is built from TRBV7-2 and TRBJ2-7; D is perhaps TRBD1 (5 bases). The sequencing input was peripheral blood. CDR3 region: CASSLGAGSSEQYF. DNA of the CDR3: TGTGCCAGCAGCTTAGGGGCAGGGTCTAGCGAGCAGTACTTC.